A selection of T cell receptor beta chains follows, all from one sample in a study of cytomegalovirus exposure and HLA in healthy donors. Clones were sequenced by immunoSEQ multiplex PCR, and TCRdb holds only the in-frame ones, with some missing. Found here are about 130,000 clones, around 77% of them singletons; the top ten hold approximately 5%. The sequenced sample was PBMCs. Source of these receptors: a man younger than 40 in good health and CMV-seronegative. Both conserved end residues are part of each CDR3. D genes are given only for firm matches.

J: TRBJ2-7
V: TRBV5-5
length: 14
D: TRBD2
CDR3: CASSAGTSSYEQYF
DNA: TGTGCCAGCAGCGCCGGGACTAGCAGCTACGAGCAGTACTTC

J: TRBJ2-7
V: TRBV7-8
length: 14
D: TRBD1
CDR3: CASSFGTGVYEQYF
DNA: TGTGCCAGCAGCTTCGGGACAGGAGTCTACGAGCAGTACTTC

J: TRBJ2-3
V: TRBV29-1
length: 15
D: TRBD1
CDR3: CSVEDRTGPTDTQYF
DNA: TGCAGCGTTGAAGACCGGACAGGGCCCACAGATACGCAGTATTTT

J: TRBJ1-1
V: TRBV25-1
length: 14
D: TRBD1
CDR3: CASTRQGPNTEAFF
DNA: TGTGCCAGCACTCGACAGGGGCCGAACACTGAAGCTTTCTTT

J: TRBJ2-1
V: TRBV4-1
length: 16
D: NA
CDR3: CASSQGRDKEFYEQFF
DNA: TGCGCCAGCAGCCAAGGCCGGGACAAAGAATTCTACGAGCAGTTCTTC

J: TRBJ2-7
V: TRBV10-3
length: 15
D: TRBD1
CDR3: CAIRAAGTEVYEQYF
DNA: TGTGCCATCAGAGCCGCCGGGACAGAGGTCTACGAGCAGTACTTC

J: TRBJ2-2
V: TRBV7-9
length: 17
D: TRBD1
CDR3: CASSSTGTGENTGELFF
DNA: TGTGCCAGCAGCTCAACCGGGACAGGGGAGAACACCGGGGAGCTGTTTTTT

J: TRBJ2-7
V: TRBV6-5
length: 16
D: TRBD2
CDR3: CASSYVAGGYFGEQYF
DNA: TGTGCCAGCAGTTACGTAGCGGGGGGGTACTTCGGAGAGCAGTACTTC

J: TRBJ1-5
V: TRBV28
length: 14
D: NA
CDR3: CASRIQGKGQPQHF
DNA: TGTGCCAGCAGAATACAGGGAAAGGGTCAGCCCCAGCATTTT

J: TRBJ2-5
V: TRBV19
length: 16
D: TRBD1
CDR3: CASSIGRAGGGETQYF
DNA: TGTGCCAGTAGTATAGGTCGAGCAGGGGGCGGGGAGACCCAGTACTTC

J: TRBJ2-7
V: TRBV4-3
length: 14
D: NA
CDR3: CASSQQTASYEQYF
DNA: TGCGCCAGCAGCCAACAGACAGCCTCCTACGAGCAGTACTTC

J: TRBJ2-1
V: TRBV5-1
length: 15
D: TRBD1
CDR3: CASSPWDRGYNEQFF
DNA: TGCGCCAGCAGCCCCTGGGACAGGGGGTACAATGAGCAGTTCTTC

J: TRBJ1-3
V: TRBV4-2
length: 18
D: TRBD1
CDR3: CASSQVNHRGAPGNTIYF
DNA: TGTGCCAGCAGCCAAGTGAACCACAGGGGTGCGCCTGGAAACACCATATATTTT

J: TRBJ2-2
V: TRBV5-1
length: 16
D: TRBD1
CDR3: CASSLNRGPGSGELFF
DNA: TGCGCCAGCAGCCTCAACAGGGGGCCTGGGTCCGGGGAGCTGTTTTTT

J: TRBJ2-7
V: TRBV9
length: 15
D: TRBD1
CDR3: CASSIGGQGKNEQYF
DNA: TGTGCCAGCAGCATTGGGGGACAGGGCAAAAACGAGCAGTACTTC